This T cell receptor beta chain was recovered during a study of regulatory T cells in long-lasting Graves disease. For the study at large: Graves' patients (newly diagnosed) had been on antithyroid drugs under 3 months. General study points: The number of shared public clonotypes was higher in persistent patients (roughly 3,000) than new patients (under 1,000). Accuracy may have been reduced by the small sample size.

This clonotype was observed once. Its antigen is currently unknown. One end of the junction fails to match germline, which may point to a read error. Time point specified: newly diagnosed GD, antithyroid drugs for less than 3 months. The TCR library used RNA extracted from PBMCs. An endocrinology department in Xi'an, China, supplied the patients. Germline lookup yields CDR1 MDHEN and CDR2 SYDVKM. This CDR3 has 13 amino acids. In building TCR beta libraries, iRepertoire HTBI primers were used together with Arm-PCR of CDR3 regions. TCRdb re-called the multiplex PCR reads with MiXCR, one entry per CDR3 protein. The sample includes over 300,000 distinct CDR3 sequences, around 15% of them seen just once.

Sequenced material: peripheral blood mononuclear cells (PBMCs), taken at new diagnosis, from a patient treated with antithyroid drugs. This receptor was taken from a female donor with Graves disease. J is TRBJ2-7 and V is TRBV28; D ambiguous. The CDR3 nucleotides are TGCGCCAGCAGTGCAGAGATGGCCCGCGAGCAGTACTTC. The encoded protein is CASSAEMAREQYF.